Listed below are T cell receptor beta chains from one sample, sequenced in a study of CD8 T cells in Susac syndrome. In TCRdb, the immunoSEQ multiplex PCR reads were re-called with MiXCR into one record per CDR3 protein. The repertoire holds approximately 220,000 distinct CDR3 sequences, with more than 85% as singletons. Sequenced material: CD8+ T cells from PBMCs. The origin of the receptors is a human donor with multiple sclerosis. Each CDR3 is given with its conserved first and last residue. D genes are given only for firm matches.

>NA|TRBV6-2/TRBV6-3|TRBJ2-1
CASSSIARSSYNEQFF
TGTGCCAGCAGTTCGATAGCGAGGAGCTCCTACAATGAGCAGTTCTTC
>TRBD2|TRBV19|TRBJ2-5
CASSMIWQTSGRMETQYF
TGTGCCAGTAGTATGATATGGCAGACTAGCGGGAGGATGGAGACCCAGTACTTC
>TRBD2|TRBV2|TRBJ2-1
CATFPGLAPNEQFF
TGTGCCACCTTTCCGGGACTAGCGCCCAATGAGCAGTTCTTC
>TRBD2|TRBV12-3/TRBV12-4|TRBJ2-5
CASSPPTSGGLGTQYF
TGTGCCAGCAGTCCACCGACTAGCGGCGGGCTCGGGACCCAGTACTTC
>NA|TRBV10-3|TRBJ1-1
CAISRDKWMNTEAFF
TGTGCCATCAGCCGGGACAAATGGATGAACACTGAAGCTTTCTTT
>NA|TRBV7-9|TRBJ1-2
CASSPPGEGWRTF
TGTGCCAGCAGCCCGCCCGGAGAGGGCTGGAGGACCTTC
>NA|TRBV6-4|TRBJ1-1
CASSERRESEAFF
TGTGCCAGCAGTGAGCGAAGGGAATCTGAAGCTTTCTTT
>NA|TRBV3-1|TRBJ2-2
CASSQDGGLSTGELFF
TGTGCCAGCAGCCAAGATGGGGGTCTCTCCACCGGGGAGCTGTTTTTT
>TRBD2|TRBV19|TRBJ2-7
CASSIATSGIGEQYF
TGTGCCAGTAGTATAGCGACTAGCGGGATAGGAGAGCAGTACTTC
>NA|TRBV19|TRBJ1-3
CASRDFYSGNTIYF
TGTGCCAGTAGGGACTTCTACTCTGGAAACACCATATATTTT
>TRBD2|TRBV9|TRBJ2-1
CASSASGVDNEQFF
TGTGCCAGCAGCGCGAGCGGGGTGGACAATGAGCAGTTCTTC
>NA|TRBV19|TRBJ2-1
CASSIVLNNEQFF
TGTGCCAGTAGTATAGTGCTCAACAATGAGCAGTTCTTC
>NA|TRBV6-6|TRBJ2-7
CASSYGNSYEQYF
TGTGCCAGCAGTTACGGAAACTCCTACGAGCAGTACTTC
>NA|TRBV7-9|TRBJ2-7
CATGAQYEQYF
TGTGCCACAGGGGCTCAGTACGAGCAGTACTTC
>NA|TRBV29-1|TRBJ2-1
CSVDGGNEQFF
TGCAGCGTTGATGGGGGGAATGAGCAGTTCTTC
>TRBD2|TRBV7-3|TRBJ2-1
CASSSPGTSGLDEQFF
TGTGCCAGCAGCTCACCCGGGACTAGCGGGCTCGATGAGCAGTTCTTC
>NA|TRBV19|TRBJ2-7
CASSFSSYAEQYF
TGTGCCAGTAGTTTTTCGTCTTATGCCGAGCAGTACTTC
>NA|TRBV6-2/TRBV6-3|TRBJ2-7
CASSYGDGRYEQYF
TGTGCCAGCAGTTACGGGGACGGTCGCTACGAGCAGTACTTC
>NA|TRBV2|TRBJ2-3
CASSGSVSTDTQYF
TGTGCCAGCAGTGGCTCAGTAAGCACAGATACGCAGTATTTT
>NA|TRBV3-1|TRBJ2-5
CASSQDPGLRQETQYF
TGTGCCAGCAGCCAAGATCCCGGACTACGACAAGAGACCCAGTACTTC
>NA|TRBV30|TRBJ1-1
CAWGRDGNTEAFF
TGTGCCTGGGGACGGGACGGTAACACTGAAGCTTTCTTT
>NA|TRBV15|TRBJ1-1
CATSGMRDHTEAFF
TGTGCCACCAGCGGGATGCGGGACCACACTGAAGCTTTCTTT